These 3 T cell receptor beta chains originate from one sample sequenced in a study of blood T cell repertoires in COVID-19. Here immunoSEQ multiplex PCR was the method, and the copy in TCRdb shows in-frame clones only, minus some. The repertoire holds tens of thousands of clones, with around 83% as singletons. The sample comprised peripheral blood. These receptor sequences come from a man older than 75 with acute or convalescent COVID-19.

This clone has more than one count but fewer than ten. The CDR3 is CASSPPGVWEPLHF. The CDR3 DNA is TGTGCCAGCAGCCCGCCGGGGGTCTGGGAACCCCTCCACTTT. The V gene is TRBV7-2, the J gene TRBJ1-6, with D maybe TRBD1 (5 bases). With 5 bases removed from V and 12 bases from J, the gap between germline ends came to 17 bases. Germline V gives CDR1 SGHTA, CDR2 FQGNSA. This CDR3 spans 14 amino acids.

CDR3 bases: TGTGCCAGCAGCGAATTAGGACAGGGAGCACCCGGGGAGCTGTTTTTT. Its protein product is CASSELGQGAPGELFF. The J gene is TRBJ2-2, the V gene TRBV7-3; 8 bases map to TRBD1. V was pared by 5 bases and J by 6 bases, with 11 bases of the junction left unmatched. This CDR3 has 16 amino acids. The germline V gene encodes CDR1 SGHTA and CDR2 FQGTGA.

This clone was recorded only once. The CDR3 spells CASSLDQEGQPQHF. The DNA of the CDR3 is TGTGCCAGCAGCTTAGATCAGGAGGGTCAGCCCCAGCATTTT. The chain is built from TRBV11-2 and TRBJ1-5, with D unclear. Germline V gene data show CDR1 as SGHAT and CDR2 as FQNNGV. V lost 0 bases, J lost 6 bases, and 9 bases lay in between. CDR3 length equals 14 residues.